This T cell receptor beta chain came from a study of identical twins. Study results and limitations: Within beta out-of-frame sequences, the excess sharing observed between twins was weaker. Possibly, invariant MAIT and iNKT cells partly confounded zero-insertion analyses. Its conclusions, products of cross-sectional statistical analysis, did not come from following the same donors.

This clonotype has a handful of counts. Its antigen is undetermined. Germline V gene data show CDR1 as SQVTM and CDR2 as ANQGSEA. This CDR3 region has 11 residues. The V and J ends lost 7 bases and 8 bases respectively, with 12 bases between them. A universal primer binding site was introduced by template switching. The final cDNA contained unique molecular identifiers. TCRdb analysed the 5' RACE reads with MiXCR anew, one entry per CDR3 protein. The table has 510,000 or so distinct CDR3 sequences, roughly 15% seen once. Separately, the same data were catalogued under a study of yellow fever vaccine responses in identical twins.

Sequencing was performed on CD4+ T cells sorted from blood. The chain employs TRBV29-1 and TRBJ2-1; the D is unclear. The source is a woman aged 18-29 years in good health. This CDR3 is CSADNGYEQFF. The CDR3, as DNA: TGCAGCGCAGACAACGGCTATGAGCAGTTCTTC.